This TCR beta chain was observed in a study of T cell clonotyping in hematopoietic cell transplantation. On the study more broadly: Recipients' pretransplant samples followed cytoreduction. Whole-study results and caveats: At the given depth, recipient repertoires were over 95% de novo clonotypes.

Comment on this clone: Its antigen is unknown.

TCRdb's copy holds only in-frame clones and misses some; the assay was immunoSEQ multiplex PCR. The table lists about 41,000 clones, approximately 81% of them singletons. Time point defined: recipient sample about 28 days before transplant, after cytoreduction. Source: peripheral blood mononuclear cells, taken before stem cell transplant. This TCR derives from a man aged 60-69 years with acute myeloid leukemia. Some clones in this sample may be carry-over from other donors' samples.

The CDR3 sequence: CASSIGLLGGTIQYF. CDR3 DNA sequence: TGTGCCAGTAGTATAGGGCTCTTGGGAGGTACCATTCAGTACTTC. The chain uses TRBV19 and TRBJ2-4; perhaps TRBD2 as D (6 bases). The CDR3 loop spans 15 amino acids. Germline-derived CDR1 and CDR2 are LNHDA and SQIVND (reference sequence). V lost 1 base and J 9 bases, leaving 16 bases between the germline ends.